This TCR beta chain was obtained from a study of beta chain features in type 1 diabetes. The overall study: Patients shared similar age, gender and cell yields with healthy donors. Whole-study results and caveats: PCR might show a preference for shorter templates, equally across patients and controls. Shorter TCRB CDR3s, moderately but significantly so, were found in Type 1 diabetes patients in all four CD4+ subsets.

Per the germline V gene, CDR1 is ENHRY and CDR2 is SYGVKD. There are 16 residues in the CDR3. V lost 9 bases, J lost 0 bases, and 8 bases stayed unmatched. On this clone itself: Its target is not known.

The sequenced template was cDNA made from the entire isolated RNA. TCRdb's copy holds only in-frame clones and misses some; the assay was immunoSEQ multiplex PCR. This table holds roughly 700,000 clones, roughly 13% found once. The chain joins TRBV10-3 to TRBJ2-6; 7 bases agree with TRBD1. The sequencing sample was made of naive CD4+ T cells from blood. The TCR was taken from a man aged 18 to 29 with type 1 diabetes. CDR3 loop: CAIGQAGSSGANVLTF. The CDR3 DNA reads as TGTGCCATTGGACAGGCCGGTAGCTCTGGGGCCAACGTCCTGACTTTC.